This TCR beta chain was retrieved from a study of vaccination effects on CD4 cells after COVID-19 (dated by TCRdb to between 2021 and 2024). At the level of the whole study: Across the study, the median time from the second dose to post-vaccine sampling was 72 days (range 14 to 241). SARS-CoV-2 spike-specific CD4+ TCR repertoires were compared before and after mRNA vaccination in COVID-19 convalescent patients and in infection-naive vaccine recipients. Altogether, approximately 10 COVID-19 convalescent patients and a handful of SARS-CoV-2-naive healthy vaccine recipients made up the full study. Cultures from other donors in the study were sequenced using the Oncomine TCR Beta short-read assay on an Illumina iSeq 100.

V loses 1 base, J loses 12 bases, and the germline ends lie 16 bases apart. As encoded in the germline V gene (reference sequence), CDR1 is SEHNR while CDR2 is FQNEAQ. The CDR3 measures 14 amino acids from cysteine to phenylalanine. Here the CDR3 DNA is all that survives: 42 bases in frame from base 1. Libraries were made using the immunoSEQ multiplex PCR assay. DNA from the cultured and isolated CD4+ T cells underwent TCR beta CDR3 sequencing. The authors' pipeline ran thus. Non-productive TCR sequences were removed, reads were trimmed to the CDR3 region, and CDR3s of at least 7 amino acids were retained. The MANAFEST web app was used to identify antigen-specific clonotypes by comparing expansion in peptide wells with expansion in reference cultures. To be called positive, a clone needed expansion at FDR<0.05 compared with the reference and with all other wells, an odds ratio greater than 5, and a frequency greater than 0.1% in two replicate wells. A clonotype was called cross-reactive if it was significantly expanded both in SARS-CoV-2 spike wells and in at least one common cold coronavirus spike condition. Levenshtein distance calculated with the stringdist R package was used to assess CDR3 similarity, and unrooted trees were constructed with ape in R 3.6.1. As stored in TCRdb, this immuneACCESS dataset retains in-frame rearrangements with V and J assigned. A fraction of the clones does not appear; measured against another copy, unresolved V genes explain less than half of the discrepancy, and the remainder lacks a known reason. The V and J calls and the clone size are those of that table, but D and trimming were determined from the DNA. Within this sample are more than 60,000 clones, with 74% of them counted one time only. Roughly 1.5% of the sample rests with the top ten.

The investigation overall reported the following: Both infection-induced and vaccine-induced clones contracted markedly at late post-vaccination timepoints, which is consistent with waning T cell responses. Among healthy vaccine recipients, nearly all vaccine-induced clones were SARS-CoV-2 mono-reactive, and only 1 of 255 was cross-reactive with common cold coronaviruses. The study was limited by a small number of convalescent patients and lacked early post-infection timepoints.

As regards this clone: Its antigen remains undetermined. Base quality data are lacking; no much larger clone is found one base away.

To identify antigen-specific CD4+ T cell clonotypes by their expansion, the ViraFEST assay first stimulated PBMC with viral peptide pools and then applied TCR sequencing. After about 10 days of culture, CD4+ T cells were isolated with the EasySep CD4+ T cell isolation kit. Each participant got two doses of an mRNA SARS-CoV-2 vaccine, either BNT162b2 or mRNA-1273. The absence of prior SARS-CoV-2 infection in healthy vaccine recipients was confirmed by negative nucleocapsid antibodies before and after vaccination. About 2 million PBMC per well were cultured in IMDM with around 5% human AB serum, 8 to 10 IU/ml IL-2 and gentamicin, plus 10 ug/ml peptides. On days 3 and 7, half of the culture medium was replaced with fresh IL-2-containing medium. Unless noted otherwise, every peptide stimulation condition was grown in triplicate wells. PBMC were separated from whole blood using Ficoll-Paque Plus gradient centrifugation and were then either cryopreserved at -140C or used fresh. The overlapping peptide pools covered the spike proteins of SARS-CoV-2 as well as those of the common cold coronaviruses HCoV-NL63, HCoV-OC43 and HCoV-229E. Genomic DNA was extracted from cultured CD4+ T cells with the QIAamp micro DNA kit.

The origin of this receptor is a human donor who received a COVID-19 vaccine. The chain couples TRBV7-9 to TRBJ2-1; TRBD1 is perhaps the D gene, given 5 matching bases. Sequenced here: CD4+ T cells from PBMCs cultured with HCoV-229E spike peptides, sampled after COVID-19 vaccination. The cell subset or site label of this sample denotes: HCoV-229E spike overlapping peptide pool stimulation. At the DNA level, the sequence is TGTGCCAGCAGCTTAGTTAGCACCAGTCAGGGGCAGTTCTTC. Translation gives CASSLVSTSQGQFF. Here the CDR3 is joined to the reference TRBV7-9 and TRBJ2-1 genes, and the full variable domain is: DTGVSQNPRHKITKRGQNVTFRCDPISEHNRLYWYRQTLGQGPEFLTYFQNEAQLEKSRLLSDRFSAERPKGSFSTLEIQRTEQGDSAMYLCASSLVSTSQGQFFGPGTRLTVL.